This T cell receptor (beta chain) stems from a study of technical replicates of blood from a handful of donors. Measured with immunoSEQ multiplex PCR; TCRdb has only the in-frame clones, and not every one. The data hold about 75,000 clones, with 97% observed a single time. Germline V gene sequence: CDR1 ENHRY, CDR2 SYGVKD. With 6 bases removed from V and 2 bases from J, the gap between germline ends came to 5 bases. The CDR3 has 12 amino acids. V usage is TRBV10-3 and J usage is TRBJ2-1; tentatively, D is TRBD2 (5 bases). This TCR came from a human donor in good health. Sample: T cells isolated from PBMCs. CDR3 region: CAISGTYNEQFF. The DNA of the CDR3 is TGTGCCATCAGCGGGACCTACAATGAGCAGTTCTTC.